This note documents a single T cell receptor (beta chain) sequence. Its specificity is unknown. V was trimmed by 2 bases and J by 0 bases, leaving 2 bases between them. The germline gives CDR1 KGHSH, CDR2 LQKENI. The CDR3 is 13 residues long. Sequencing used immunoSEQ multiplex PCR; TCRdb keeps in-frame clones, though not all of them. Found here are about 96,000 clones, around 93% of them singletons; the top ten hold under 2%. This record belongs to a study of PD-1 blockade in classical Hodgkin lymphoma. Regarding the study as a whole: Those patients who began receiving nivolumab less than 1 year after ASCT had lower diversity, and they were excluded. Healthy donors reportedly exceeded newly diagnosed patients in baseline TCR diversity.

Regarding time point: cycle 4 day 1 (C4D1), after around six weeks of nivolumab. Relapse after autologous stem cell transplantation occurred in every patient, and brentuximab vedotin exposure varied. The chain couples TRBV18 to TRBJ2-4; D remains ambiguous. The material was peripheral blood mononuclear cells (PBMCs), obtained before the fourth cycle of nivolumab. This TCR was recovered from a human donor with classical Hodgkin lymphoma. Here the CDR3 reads CASSPIAKNIQYF. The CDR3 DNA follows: TGTGCCAGCTCACCAATAGCCAAAAACATTCAGTACTTC.